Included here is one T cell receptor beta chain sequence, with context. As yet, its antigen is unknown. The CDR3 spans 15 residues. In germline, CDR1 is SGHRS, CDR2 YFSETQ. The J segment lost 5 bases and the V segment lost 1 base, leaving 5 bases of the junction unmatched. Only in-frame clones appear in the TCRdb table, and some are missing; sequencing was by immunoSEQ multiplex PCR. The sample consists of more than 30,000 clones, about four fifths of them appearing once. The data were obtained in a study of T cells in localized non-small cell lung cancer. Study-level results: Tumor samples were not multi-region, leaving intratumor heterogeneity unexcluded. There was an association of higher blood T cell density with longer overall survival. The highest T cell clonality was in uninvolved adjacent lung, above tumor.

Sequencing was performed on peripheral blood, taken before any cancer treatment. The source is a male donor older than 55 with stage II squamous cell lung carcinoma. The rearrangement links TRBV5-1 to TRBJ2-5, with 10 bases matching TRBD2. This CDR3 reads CASSLPSGSGETQYF. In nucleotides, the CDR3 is TGCGCCAGCAGCTTGCCTAGCGGGAGCGGGGAGACCCAGTACTTC.